These T cell receptor beta chains were read from a single sample in a study of cytomegalovirus exposure and HLA in healthy donors. Clones were read by immunoSEQ multiplex PCR, and TCRdb kept only the in-frame ones, dropping some. The table shows some 100,000 clones, with 79% occurring only once. Sequencing was performed on PBMCs. The source is a female donor in good health and CMV-seropositive. Each CDR3 is given with its conserved first and last residue. A D gene is named only where the DNA matches it firmly. Clone size is not always given. Where it is, it says once, few, many or a class for expanded clones.

d_gene: TRBD1; len: 15; j_gene: TRBJ1-6; v_gene: TRBV6-5; abundance: NA; CDR3aa: CASRSGDRNNSPLHF; CDR3nt: TGTGCCAGCAGATCAGGGGACAGGAATAATTCACCCCTCCACTTT
d_gene: TRBD2; len: 16; j_gene: TRBJ2-5; v_gene: TRBV7-2; abundance: once; CDR3aa: CASSFRLAGPQETQYF; CDR3nt: TGTGCCAGCAGCTTCCGGCTAGCGGGGCCCCAAGAGACCCAGTACTTC
d_gene: TRBD1; len: 17; j_gene: TRBJ2-6; v_gene: TRBV27; abundance: NA; CDR3aa: CASSKGAAQAGANVLTF; CDR3nt: TGTGCCAGCAGTAAGGGGGCCGCCCAAGCCGGGGCCAACGTCCTGACTTTC
d_gene: TRBD2; len: 13; j_gene: TRBJ2-4; v_gene: TRBV6-6; abundance: NA; CDR3aa: CASRYAGANIQYF; CDR3nt: TGTGCCAGCAGATACGCGGGAGCAAACATTCAGTACTTC
d_gene: TRBD2; len: 15; j_gene: TRBJ2-3; v_gene: TRBV4-3; abundance: NA; CDR3aa: CASSQDWRGVDTQYF; CDR3nt: TGCGCCAGCAGCCAAGATTGGCGGGGGGTAGATACGCAGTATTTT
d_gene: TRBD1; len: 13; j_gene: TRBJ2-7; v_gene: TRBV29-1; abundance: NA; CDR3aa: CSVTTGLTYEQYF; CDR3nt: TGCAGCGTAACGACAGGGTTGACCTACGAGCAGTACTTC
d_gene: TRBD1; len: 20; j_gene: TRBJ1-2; v_gene: TRBV7-2; abundance: NA; CDR3aa: CASSLARGRDRGPSNYGYTF; CDR3nt: TGTGCCAGCAGCTTAGCCCGAGGCCGGGACAGGGGGCCCTCTAACTATGGCTACACCTTC
d_gene: TRBD1; len: 14; j_gene: TRBJ1-4; v_gene: TRBV18; abundance: NA; CDR3aa: CASSPTVQGAELFF; CDR3nt: TGTGCCAGCTCACCAACCGTGCAGGGGGCGGAACTGTTTTTT
d_gene: TRBD2; len: 15; j_gene: TRBJ2-7; v_gene: TRBV5-4; abundance: NA; CDR3aa: CASSLAGGANYEQYF; CDR3nt: TGTGCCAGCAGCTTGGCGGGGGGGGCCAACTACGAGCAGTACTTC
d_gene: NA; len: 15; j_gene: TRBJ1-4; v_gene: TRBV13; abundance: NA; CDR3aa: CASSSRRTESEKLFF; CDR3nt: TGTGCCAGCAGCTCCCGCCGTACAGAATCTGAAAAACTGTTTTTT
d_gene: TRBD2; len: 15; j_gene: TRBJ2-7; v_gene: TRBV6-5; abundance: NA; CDR3aa: CASSLSGGGYYEQYF; CDR3nt: TGTGCCAGCAGTCTTTCGGGGGGGGGTTACTACGAGCAGTACTTC
d_gene: NA; len: 14; j_gene: TRBJ1-1; v_gene: TRBV30; abundance: few; CDR3aa: CAWAKLGGVTEAFF; CDR3nt: TGTGCCTGGGCCAAACTGGGGGGTGTCACTGAAGCTTTCTTT
d_gene: NA; len: 11; j_gene: TRBJ1-2; v_gene: TRBV7-9; abundance: NA; CDR3aa: CAIREGHGYTF; CDR3nt: TGTGCCATCCGCGAGGGACACGGCTACACCTTC
d_gene: NA; len: 8; j_gene: TRBJ1-2; v_gene: TRBV7-9; abundance: NA; CDR3aa: CSSSLASF; CDR3nt: TGTTCCAGCAGCTTGGCCAGCTTC
d_gene: TRBD1; len: 15; j_gene: TRBJ2-7; v_gene: TRBV7-9; abundance: few; CDR3aa: CASSQPGQGAYEQYF; CDR3nt: TGTGCCAGCAGCCAACCGGGACAGGGGGCTTACGAGCAGTACTTC
d_gene: TRBD1; len: 15; j_gene: TRBJ2-7; v_gene: TRBV7-9; abundance: NA; CDR3aa: CASSFPGQGAGEQYF; CDR3nt: TGTGCCAGCAGCTTCCCGGGACAGGGGGCGGGAGAGCAGTACTTC
d_gene: TRBD1; len: 16; j_gene: TRBJ1-3; v_gene: TRBV5-6; abundance: NA; CDR3aa: CASSLTGDLSGNTIYF; CDR3nt: TGTGCCAGCAGCTTGACAGGGGATCTCTCTGGAAACACCATATATTTT
d_gene: TRBD2; len: 15; j_gene: TRBJ2-3; v_gene: TRBV5-1; abundance: NA; CDR3aa: CASSTSGGAADTQYF; CDR3nt: TGCGCCAGCAGCACTAGCGGGGGGGCCGCAGATACGCAGTATTTT
d_gene: TRBD2; len: 15; j_gene: TRBJ2-5; v_gene: TRBV2; abundance: NA; CDR3aa: CASSGSSGSQETQYF; CDR3nt: TGTGCCAGCAGTGGGTCTAGCGGGAGCCAAGAGACCCAGTACTTC